This TCR beta chain was identified in a study of blood T cell repertoires in COVID-19. The CDR3 is 17 amino acids. V was clipped by 2 bases and J by 4 bases; unmatched bases: 8. Germline CDR1 KGHDR, CDR2 SFDVKD. Per the original methods: Reference gene primer amplification yielded estimated nucleated cell counts. Assay: immunoSEQ multiplex PCR; the TCRdb copy retains only in-frame clones and omits some. The V and J calls and clone size come from that table; D and trimming were worked out from the DNA. The sample holds about 190,000 clones; approximately 88% are singletons and the top ten take around 3.5%.

The sample was PBMCs or T cells enriched from blood (not recorded which). The TCR sequence derives from a woman aged 25 to 45 who had recovered from COVID-19. The rearrangement joins TRBV24-1 to TRBJ2-3; 10 bases align to TRBD2. In DNA, the CDR3 is TGTGCCACCAGTGATTCCTCGAAGCGGGGGGGTTCAGATACGCAGTATTTT. It encodes CATSDSSKRGGSDTQYF.